Below, 17 T cell receptor beta chains from the same sample are listed, as sequenced in a study of blood T cells in healthy people across ages. Primers used in a second PCR of about 6 to 11 cycles were a sample-barcoded 5' primer and a J-beta primer mix. TCRdb redid the calling of the 5' RACE reads with MiXCR, one entry per CDR3 protein. The sample includes more than 650,000 distinct CDR3 sequences, about a quarter of them seen just once. This sample also appeared in a second study, on T cells of mothers and their children.

Sequencing input: blood. These receptors all come from a boy younger than 18 in good health.

This chain connects TRBV24-1 to TRBJ2-1, with no clear D. The CDR3 sequence is 15 residues long. The V and J ends lost 1 base and 7 bases respectively, with 13 bases between them. Per germline, CDR1 KGHDR and CDR2 SFDVKD. The CDR3 DNA follows: TGTGCCACCAGTGATTTACCGCCTCAAGAGAATGAGCAGTTCTTC. It specifies CATSDLPPQENEQFF.

The V gene is TRBV10-3, the J gene TRBJ1-5; 9 nucleotides line up with TRBD1. There are 15 residues in the CDR3. Trimming took 5 bases from V and 1 from J; bases not matched to a gene: 3. Germline values: CDR1 ENHRY, CDR2 SYGVKD. CDR3 in amino acids: CAISTGQGSNQPQHF. CDR3 coding DNA: TGTGCCATCAGTACGGGACAGGGAAGCAATCAGCCCCAGCATTTT.

This clonotype has more than one count but fewer than ten. This chain connects TRBV13 to TRBJ1-4, with TRBD1 as a possible D gene (6 bases). Germline CDR1 reads PRHDT; CDR2 reads FYEKMQ (reference sequence). V was trimmed by 5 bases and J by 6 bases, leaving 16 bases between them. This CDR3 spans 15 amino acids. The CDR3 protein is CASSPSGTPYEKLFF. CDR3 DNA sequence: TGTGCCAGCAGCCCATCCGGGACACCCTATGAAAAACTGTTTTTT.

The genes are TRBV4-1 and TRBJ1-2; no clear D gene. Between the trimmed V and J ends, which lost 4 bases and 8 bases, there was a span of 14 bases. CDR3 size: 13 residues. Germline V lookup: CDR1 MGHRA, CDR2 YSYEKL. This CDR3 is CASSRSYAMGYTF. In nucleotides, the CDR3 is TGCGCCAGCAGCCGTTCCTACGCGATGGGCTACACCTTC.

This clonotype has just a few counts. The CDR3, as DNA: TGCGCCAGCAGCTCGTGGGGGGACGGAGAGACCCAGTACTTC. It yields the protein CASSSWGDGETQYF. The chain uses TRBV5-1 and TRBJ2-5; a weak D match, TRBD2 (6 bases). The V end was cut by 3 bases, the J end by 4 bases, with 13 bases between. The CDR3 runs 14 residues. Germline V gives CDR1 SGHRS, CDR2 YFSETQ.

The rearrangement links TRBV21-1 to TRBJ2-2; TRBD1 is taken as the D call from the table, unchecked against the DNA. TRBV21-1 constitutes a pseudogene. The CDR3 loop spans 15 amino acids. The CDR3 DNA reads TGTGCCAGCAGCAGCGGGGGTCCGAACACCGGGGAGCTGTTTTTT. It codes for CASSSGGPNTGELFF.

The rearrangement uses TRBV14 and TRBJ1-2; 7 nucleotides agree with TRBD1. The CDR3 is made up of 15 amino acids. Germline CDR1 and CDR2: SGHDN and FVKESK. Trimming removed 2 bases from V and 3 bases from J; junction bases left unmatched: 6. CDR3 sequence reads: CASSQLDRDYYGYTF. Written as DNA, the CDR3 is TGTGCCAGCAGCCAACTCGACAGGGACTACTATGGCTACACCTTC.

This clonotype was seen once. The gene calls are TRBV29-1 and TRBJ2-3; 7 nucleotides align to TRBD2. Unmatched junction bases numbered 5, after V lost 6 bases and J lost 2 bases. The germline V gene has CDR1 SQVTM and CDR2 ANQGSEA. The CDR3 runs to 13 residues. The chain's CDR3 is CSVGGDPTDTQYF. The CDR3 nucleotides read TGCAGCGTGGGGGGGGACCCCACAGATACGCAGTATTTT.

This clonotype was seen a handful of times. The V gene is TRBV12-3 or TRBV12-4, the J gene TRBJ2-3; D is unclear. Trimming took off 4 bases at V and 2 bases at J, with 13 bases between the two ends. The CDR3 extends over 15 amino acids. The CDR3 here is CASSWARSDTDTQYF. The CDR3 coding sequence is TGTGCCAGCAGTTGGGCCCGGTCAGACACAGATACGCAGTATTTT.

The chain uses TRBV20-1 and TRBJ2-3; D unresolved. The CDR3 loop spans 13 amino acids. Trimming cost V 0 bases and J 4 bases, with 8 bases left between them. CDR1 DFQATT and CDR2 SNEGSKA come from the germline V gene (reference sequence). CDR3 loop: CSARDSPADTQYF. Written as DNA, the CDR3 is TGCAGTGCTAGAGACAGCCCCGCAGATACGCAGTATTTT.

The V and J genes are TRBV10-1 and TRBJ1-1; tentatively, D is TRBD1 (5 bases). Germline V gene data show CDR1 as WNHNN and CDR2 as SYGVQD (reference sequence). This CDR3 region has 14 residues. Trimming removed 7 bases from V and 3 bases from J, with 15 bases in between. The CDR3 reads CASKRGNGDTEAFF. CDR3 coding DNA: TGCGCCAGCAAACGGGGGAATGGGGACACTGAAGCTTTCTTT.

The chain joins TRBV7-8 to TRBJ2-3; 16 positions agree with TRBD2. J gave up 2 bases and V 3 bases, and 5 bases lay outside the gene matches. CDR1 is SGHVS and CDR2 is FQNEAQ in the germline V gene. CDR3 length: 18 residues. The CDR3 DNA is TGTGCCAGCAGCTTCCCGGGACTAGCGGGGGGGCCCACAGATACGCAGTATTTT. It translates to CASSFPGLAGGPTDTQYF. Combining the CDR3 with reference TRBV7-8 and TRBJ2-3 gives the whole variable domain GAGVSQSPRYKVAKRGQDVALRCDPISGHVSLFWYQQALGQGPEFLTYFQNEAQLDKSGLPSDRFFAERPEGSVSTLKIQRTQQEDSAVYLCASSFPGLAGGPTDTQYFGPGTRLTVL.

This clonotype has only a few counts. CDR3 residues: CASNYLGDWNTEAFF. In nucleotides, the CDR3 is TGTGCCAGCAACTACCTGGGGGACTGGAACACTGAAGCTTTCTTT. V usage is TRBV7-2 and J usage is TRBJ1-1, with D tentatively TRBD1 (5 bases). The CDR3 is 15 residues long. The V gene's germline CDR1 is SGHTA and CDR2 FQGNSA. Trimming shortened V by 7 bases and J by 1 base, and 16 bases separated the two germline ends.

The rearrangement joins TRBV20-1 to TRBJ1-5; TRBD1 agrees at 7 bases. Per germline, CDR1 DFQATT and CDR2 SNEGSKA (reference sequence). The CDR3 extends over 16 amino acids. V lost 3 bases to trimming and J lost 9 bases; unmatched junction nucleotides: 17. CDR3 nucleotides: TGCAGTGCTAGCCTCACCCGGGACAGCCCCCGTGGGCCCCAGCATTTT. Residues: CSASLTRDSPRGPQHF.

This clonotype was recorded a few times. The chain uses TRBV12-3 or TRBV12-4 and TRBJ1-2, with 8 bases identical to TRBD1. The V and J ends lost 5 bases and 5 bases, in that order; junction bases with no gene match: 13. The CDR3 length is 16 residues. CDR3 DNA sequence: TGTGCCAGCAGTCCGAAACTACAGGGGGGGGGATATGGCTACACCTTC. This translates into CASSPKLQGGGYGYTF.

This clonotype was seen a few times. The chain is built from TRBV2 and TRBJ2-7; D might be TRBD1 (6 bases). This CDR3 spans 12 amino acids. V shed 3 bases and J shed 11 bases, with 14 bases lying between them. Per the germline V gene, CDR1 is SNHLY and CDR2 is FYNNEI. CDR3: CASSEVPGHEYF. The DNA for the CDR3 is TGTGCCAGCAGTGAGGTACCGGGACATGAGTACTTC.

The chain carries TRBV29-1 and TRBJ1-2; 8 positions agree with TRBD1. This CDR3 has 14 amino acids. Trimming at V came to 1 base and at J to 7 bases, leaving 8 bases not matched to a gene. Germline CDR1 and CDR2: SQVTM and ANQGSEA. The CDR3: CSVEGAGQGSGYTF. CDR3 nucleotides: TGCAGCGTTGAAGGGGCCGGACAGGGCAGTGGCTACACCTTC.